This T cell receptor beta chain was documented in a study of blood T cell repertoires in COVID-19. At the level of the study: Both acute and convalescent COVID-19 samples were obtained from the United States, Italy and Spain. Sources were T cells, B-cell-depleted T cells, or PBMCs; the material itself was cDNA or gDNA.

In the study's own analysis: Nucleated cell number was recorded as an estimate derived from reference gene primer amplification. TCRdb's table, derived via immunoSEQ multiplex PCR, lists solely in-frame clones and lacks some. The DNA was the basis for D and trimming; V, J and clone size are from that table. The sample shows some 100,000 clones, around nine tenths of them seen only once. Germline CDR1 and CDR2: KGHSH and LQKENI. J was trimmed by 0 bases and V by 8 bases; bases with no gene match: 4. This CDR3 is built from 16 residues. The sequence was obtained from a man between 50 and 59 years old with acute or convalescent COVID-19. This rearrangement joins TRBV18 to TRBJ2-2; 12 bases line up with TRBD2. Sequencing was carried out using peripheral blood. DNA of the CDR3: TGTGCCAGCCCGGGACTAGCGGGCCCGAACACCGGGGAGCTGTTTTTT. It encodes CASPGLAGPNTGELFF.